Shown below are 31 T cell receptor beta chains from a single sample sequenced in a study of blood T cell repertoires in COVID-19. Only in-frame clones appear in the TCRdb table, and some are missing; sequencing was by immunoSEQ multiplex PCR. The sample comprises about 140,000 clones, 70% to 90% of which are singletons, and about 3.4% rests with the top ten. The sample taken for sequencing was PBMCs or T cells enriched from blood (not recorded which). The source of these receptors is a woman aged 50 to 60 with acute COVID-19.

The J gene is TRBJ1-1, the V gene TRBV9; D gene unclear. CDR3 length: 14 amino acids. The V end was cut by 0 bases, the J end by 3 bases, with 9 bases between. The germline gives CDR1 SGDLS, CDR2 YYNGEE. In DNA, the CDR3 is TGTGCCAGCAGCGTAGTGCGGGGTGACACTGAAGCTTTCTTT. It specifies CASSVVRGDTEAFF. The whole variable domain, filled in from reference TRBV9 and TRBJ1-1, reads DSGVTQTPKHLITATGQRVTLRCSPRSGDLSVYWYQQSLDQGLQFLIQYYNGEERAKGNILERFSAQQFPDLHSELNLSSLELGDSALYFCASSVVRGDTEAFFGQGTRLTVV.

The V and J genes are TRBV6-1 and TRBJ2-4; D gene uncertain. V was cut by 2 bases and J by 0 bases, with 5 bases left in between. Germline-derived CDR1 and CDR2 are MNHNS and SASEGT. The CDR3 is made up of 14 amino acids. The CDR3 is CASSEQAAKNIQYF. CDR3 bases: TGTGCCAGCAGTGAACAGGCAGCCAAAAACATTCAGTACTTC.

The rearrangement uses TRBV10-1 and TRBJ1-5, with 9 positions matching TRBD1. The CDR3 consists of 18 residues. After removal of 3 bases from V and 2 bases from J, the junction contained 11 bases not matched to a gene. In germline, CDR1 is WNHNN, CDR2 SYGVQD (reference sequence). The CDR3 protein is CASSDRDRAFVGNQPQHF. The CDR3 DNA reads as TGCGCCAGCAGTGACCGGGACAGGGCTTTTGTGGGCAATCAGCCCCAGCATTTT.

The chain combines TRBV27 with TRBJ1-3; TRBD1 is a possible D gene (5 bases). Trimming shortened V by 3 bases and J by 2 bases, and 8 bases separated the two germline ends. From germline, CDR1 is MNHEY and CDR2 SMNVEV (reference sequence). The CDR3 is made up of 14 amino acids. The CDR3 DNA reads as TGTGCCAGCAGTTTTTCGGGGGCTGGAAACACCATATATTTT. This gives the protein CASSFSGAGNTIYF.

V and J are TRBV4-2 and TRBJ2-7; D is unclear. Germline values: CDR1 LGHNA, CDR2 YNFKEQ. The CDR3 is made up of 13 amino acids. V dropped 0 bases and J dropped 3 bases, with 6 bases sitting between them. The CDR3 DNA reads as TGTGCCAGCAGCCAAGATTCCGGCTACGAGCAGTACTTC. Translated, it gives CASSQDSGYEQYF.

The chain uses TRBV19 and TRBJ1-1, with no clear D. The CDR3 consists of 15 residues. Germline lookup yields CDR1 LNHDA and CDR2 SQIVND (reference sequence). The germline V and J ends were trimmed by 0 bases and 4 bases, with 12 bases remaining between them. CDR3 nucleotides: TGTGCCAGTAGTATAGATGGAACCCGCGGCACTGAAGCTTTCTTT. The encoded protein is CASSIDGTRGTEAFF.

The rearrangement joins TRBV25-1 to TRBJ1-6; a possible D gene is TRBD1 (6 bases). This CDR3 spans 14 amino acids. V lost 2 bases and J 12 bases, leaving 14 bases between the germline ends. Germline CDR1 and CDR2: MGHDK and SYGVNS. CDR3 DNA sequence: TGTGCCAGCAGTGAAGGGGTTAGGGGGTTACCCCTCCACTTT. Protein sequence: CASSEGVRGLPLHF. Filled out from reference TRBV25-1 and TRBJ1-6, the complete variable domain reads EADIYQTPRYLVIGTGKKITLECSQTMGHDKMYWYQQDPGMELHLIHYSYGVNSTEKGDLSSESTVSRIRTEHFPLTLESARPSHTSQYLCASSEGVRGLPLHFGNGTRLTVT.

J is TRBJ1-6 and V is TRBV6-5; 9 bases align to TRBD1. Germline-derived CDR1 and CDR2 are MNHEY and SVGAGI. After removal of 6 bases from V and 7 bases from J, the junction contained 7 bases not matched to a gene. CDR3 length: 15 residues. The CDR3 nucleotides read TGTGCCAGCAGGGGGGGGGACAGGGTCAATTCACCCCTCCACTTT. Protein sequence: CASRGGDRVNSPLHF.

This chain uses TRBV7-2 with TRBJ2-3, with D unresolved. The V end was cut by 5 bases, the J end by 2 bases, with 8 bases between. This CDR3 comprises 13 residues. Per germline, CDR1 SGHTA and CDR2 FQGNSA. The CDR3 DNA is TGTGCCAGCAGCCCTTATTTCACAGATACGCAGTATTTT. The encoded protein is CASSPYFTDTQYF.

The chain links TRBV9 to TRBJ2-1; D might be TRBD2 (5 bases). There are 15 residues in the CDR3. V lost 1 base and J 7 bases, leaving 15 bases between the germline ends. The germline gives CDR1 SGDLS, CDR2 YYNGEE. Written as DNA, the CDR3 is TGTGCCAGCAGCGTAAGTGGGAGTATCATGAATGAGCAGTTCTTC. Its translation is CASSVSGSIMNEQFF.

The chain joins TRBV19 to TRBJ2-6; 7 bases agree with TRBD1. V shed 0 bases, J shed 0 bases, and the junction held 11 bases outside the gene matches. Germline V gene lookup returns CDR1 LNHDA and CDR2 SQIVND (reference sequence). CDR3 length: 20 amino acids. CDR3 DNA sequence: TGTGCCAGTAGTATAGAGGGCCTACAGGGGATAATCTCTGGGGCCAACGTCCTGACTTTC. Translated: CASSIEGLQGIISGANVLTF.

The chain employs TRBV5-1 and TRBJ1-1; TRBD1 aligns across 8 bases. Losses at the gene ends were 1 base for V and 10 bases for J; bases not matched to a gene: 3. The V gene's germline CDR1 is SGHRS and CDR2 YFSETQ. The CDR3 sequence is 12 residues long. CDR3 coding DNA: TGCGCCAGCAGCTTGAGTGGACAGGGAGCTTTCTTT. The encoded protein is CASSLSGQGAFF.

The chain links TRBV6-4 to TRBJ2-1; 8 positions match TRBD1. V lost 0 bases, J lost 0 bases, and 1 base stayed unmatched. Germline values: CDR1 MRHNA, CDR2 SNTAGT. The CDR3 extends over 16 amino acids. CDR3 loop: CASSDSGTGSYNEQFF. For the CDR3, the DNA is TGTGCCAGCAGTGACTCCGGGACAGGCTCCTACAATGAGCAGTTCTTC.

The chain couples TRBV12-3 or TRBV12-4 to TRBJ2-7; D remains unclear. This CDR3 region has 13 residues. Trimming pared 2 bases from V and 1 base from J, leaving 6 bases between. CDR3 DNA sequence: TGTGCCAGCAGTTTACAGAATTCCTACGAGCAGTACTTC. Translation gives CASSLQNSYEQYF.

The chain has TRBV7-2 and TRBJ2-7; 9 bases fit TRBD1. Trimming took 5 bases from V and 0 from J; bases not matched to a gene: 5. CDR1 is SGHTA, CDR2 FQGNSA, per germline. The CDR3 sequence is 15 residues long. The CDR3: CASSHRGHNSYEQYF. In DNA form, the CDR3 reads TGTGCCAGCAGCCACAGGGGGCACAACTCCTACGAGCAGTACTTC.

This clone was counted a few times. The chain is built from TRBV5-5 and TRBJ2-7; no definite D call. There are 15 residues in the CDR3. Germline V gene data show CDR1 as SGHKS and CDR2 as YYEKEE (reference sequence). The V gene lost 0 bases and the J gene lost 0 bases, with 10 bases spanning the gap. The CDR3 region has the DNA TGTGCCAGCAGCTTGGAGCCCACGCTCTCCTACGAGCAGTACTTC. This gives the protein CASSLEPTLSYEQYF.

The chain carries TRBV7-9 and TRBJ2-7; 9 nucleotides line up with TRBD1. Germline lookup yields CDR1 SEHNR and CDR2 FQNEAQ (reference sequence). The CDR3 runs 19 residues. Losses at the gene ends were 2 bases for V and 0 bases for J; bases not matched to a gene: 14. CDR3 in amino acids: CASSLLGQGKGGSSYEQYF. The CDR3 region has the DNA TGTGCCAGCAGCTTACTTGGACAGGGGAAAGGCGGTAGCTCCTACGAGCAGTACTTC.

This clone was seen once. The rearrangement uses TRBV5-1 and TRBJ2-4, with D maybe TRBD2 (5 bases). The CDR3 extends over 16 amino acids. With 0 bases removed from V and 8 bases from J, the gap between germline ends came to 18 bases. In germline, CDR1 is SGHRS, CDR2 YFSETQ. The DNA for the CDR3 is TGCGCCAGCAGCTTGGAATATGGTGCGGGTATCCACATTCAGTACTTC. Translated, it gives CASSLEYGAGIHIQYF.

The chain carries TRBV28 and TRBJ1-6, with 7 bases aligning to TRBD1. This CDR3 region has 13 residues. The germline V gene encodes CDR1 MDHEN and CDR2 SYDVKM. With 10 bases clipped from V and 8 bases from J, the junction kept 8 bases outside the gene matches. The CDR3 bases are TGTGCCACCCGGGACAGCCTAGATTCACCCCTCCACTTT. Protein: CATRDSLDSPLHF.

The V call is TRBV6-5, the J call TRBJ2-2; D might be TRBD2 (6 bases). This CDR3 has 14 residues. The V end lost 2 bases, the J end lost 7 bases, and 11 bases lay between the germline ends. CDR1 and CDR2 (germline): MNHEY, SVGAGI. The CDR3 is CASSYGTASGELFF. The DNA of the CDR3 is TGTGCCAGCAGTTACGGGACTGCGAGCGGGGAGCTGTTTTTT.

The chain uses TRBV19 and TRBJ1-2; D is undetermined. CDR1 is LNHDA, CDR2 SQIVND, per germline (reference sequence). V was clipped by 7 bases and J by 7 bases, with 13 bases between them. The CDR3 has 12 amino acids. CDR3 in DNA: TGTGCCAGTAACGTGGCGGGCAGTGGCTACACCTTC. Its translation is CASNVAGSGYTF.

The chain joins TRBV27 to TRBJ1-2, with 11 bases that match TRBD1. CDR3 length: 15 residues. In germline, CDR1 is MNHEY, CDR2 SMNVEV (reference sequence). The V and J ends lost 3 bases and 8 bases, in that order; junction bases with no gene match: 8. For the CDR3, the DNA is TGTGCCAGCAGTTTGGGGTCCGGGACAGGGGGGGGCTACACCTTC. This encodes CASSLGSGTGGGYTF.

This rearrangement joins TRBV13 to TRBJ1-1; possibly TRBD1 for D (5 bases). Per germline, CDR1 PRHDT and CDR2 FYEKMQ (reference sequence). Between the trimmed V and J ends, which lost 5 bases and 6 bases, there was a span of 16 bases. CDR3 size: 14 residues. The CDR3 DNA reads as TGTGCCAGCAGCCCACGGGGGAGTTCGTCTGAAGCTTTCTTT. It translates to CASSPRGSSSEAFF.

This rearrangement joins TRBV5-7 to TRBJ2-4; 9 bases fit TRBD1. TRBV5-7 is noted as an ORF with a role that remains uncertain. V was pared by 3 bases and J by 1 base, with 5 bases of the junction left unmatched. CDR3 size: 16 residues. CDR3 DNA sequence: TGTGCCAGCAGCTCGCGGGACAGGGTTGCCAAAAACATTCAGTACTTC. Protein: CASSSRDRVAKNIQYF.

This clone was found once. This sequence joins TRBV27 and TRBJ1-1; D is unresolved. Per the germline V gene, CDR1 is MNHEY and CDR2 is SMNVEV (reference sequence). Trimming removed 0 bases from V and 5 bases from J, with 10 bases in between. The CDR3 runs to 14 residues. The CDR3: CASSLSLTGTEAFF. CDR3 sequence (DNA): TGTGCCAGCAGTTTATCGCTGACGGGAACTGAAGCTTTCTTT.

The CDR3: CATSGRGGARTGELFF. CDR3 coding DNA: TGTGCCACCAGTGGTCGAGGGGGGGCGCGGACCGGGGAGCTGTTTTTT. The chain carries TRBV24-1 and TRBJ2-2, with TRBD2 as a possible D gene (7 bases). The CDR3 extends over 16 amino acids. Germline V gene lookup returns CDR1 KGHDR and CDR2 SFDVKD. Trimming shortened V by 5 bases and J by 5 bases, and 17 bases separated the two germline ends.

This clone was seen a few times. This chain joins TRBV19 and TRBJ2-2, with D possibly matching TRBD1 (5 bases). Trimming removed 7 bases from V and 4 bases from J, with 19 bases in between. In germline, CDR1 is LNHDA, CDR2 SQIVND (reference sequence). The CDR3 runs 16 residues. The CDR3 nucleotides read TGTGCCAGTACCGGCAGGACACCCCCCGGCACCGGGGAGCTGTTTTTT. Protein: CASTGRTPPGTGELFF.

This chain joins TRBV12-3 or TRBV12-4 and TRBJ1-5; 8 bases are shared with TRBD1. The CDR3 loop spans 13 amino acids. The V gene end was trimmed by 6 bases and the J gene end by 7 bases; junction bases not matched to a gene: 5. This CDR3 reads CASSGQGRQPQHF. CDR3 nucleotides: TGTGCCAGCAGCGGACAGGGTCGACAGCCCCAGCATTTT.

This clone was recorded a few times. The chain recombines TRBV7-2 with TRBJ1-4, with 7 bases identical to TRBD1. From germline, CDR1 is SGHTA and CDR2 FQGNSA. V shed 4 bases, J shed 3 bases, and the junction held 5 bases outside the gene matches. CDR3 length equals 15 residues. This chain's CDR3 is CASSSNRGANEKLFF. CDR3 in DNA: TGTGCCAGCAGCTCCAACAGGGGCGCTAATGAAAAACTGTTTTTT.

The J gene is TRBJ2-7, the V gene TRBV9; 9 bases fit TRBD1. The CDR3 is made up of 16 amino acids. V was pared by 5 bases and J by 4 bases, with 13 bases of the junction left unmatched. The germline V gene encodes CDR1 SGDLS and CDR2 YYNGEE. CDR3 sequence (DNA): TGTGCCAGCAGTGTCGCACCGGGACAGGGATTGTACGAGCAGTACTTC. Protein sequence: CASSVAPGQGLYEQYF.

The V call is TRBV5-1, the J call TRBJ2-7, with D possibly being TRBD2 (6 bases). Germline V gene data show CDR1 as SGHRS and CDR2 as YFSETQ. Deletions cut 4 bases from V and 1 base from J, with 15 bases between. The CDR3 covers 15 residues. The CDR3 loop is CASSPGVVGSYEQYF. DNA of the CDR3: TGCGCCAGCAGCCCGGGGGTGGTTGGGTCCTACGAGCAGTACTTC. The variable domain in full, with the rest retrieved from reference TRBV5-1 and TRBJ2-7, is KAGVTQTPRYLIKTRGQQVTLSCSPISGHRSVSWYQQTPGQGLQFLFEYFSETQRNKGNFPGRFSGRQFSNSRSEMNVSTLELGDSALYLCASSPGVVGSYEQYFGPGTRLTVT.